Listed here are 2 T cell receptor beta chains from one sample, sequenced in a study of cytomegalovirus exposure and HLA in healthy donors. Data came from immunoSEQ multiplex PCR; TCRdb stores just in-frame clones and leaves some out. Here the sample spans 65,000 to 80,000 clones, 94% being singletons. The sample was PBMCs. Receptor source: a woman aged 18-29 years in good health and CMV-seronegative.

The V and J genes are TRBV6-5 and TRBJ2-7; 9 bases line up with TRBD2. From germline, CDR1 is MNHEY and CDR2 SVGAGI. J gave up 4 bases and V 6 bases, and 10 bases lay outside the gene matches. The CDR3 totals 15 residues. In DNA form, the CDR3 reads TGTGCCAGCAGCCTCCCCGGGACTAGCCGGTACGAGCAGTACTTC. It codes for CASSLPGTSRYEQYF.

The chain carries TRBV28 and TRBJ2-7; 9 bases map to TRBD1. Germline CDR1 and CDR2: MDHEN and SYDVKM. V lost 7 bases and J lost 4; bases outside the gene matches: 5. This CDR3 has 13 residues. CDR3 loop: CASTPGQGYEQYF. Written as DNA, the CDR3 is TGTGCCAGCACCCCGGGACAGGGATACGAGCAGTACTTC.